The rows below give T cell receptor beta chains drawn from one sample of a study of control samples from healthy donors and cancer patients. The repertoire was sequenced with immunoSEQ multiplex PCR; TCRdb's copy has only in-frame clones and lacks some. The repertoire holds 400,000 to 450,000 clones, with more than 80% as singletons. Sequencing was carried out using PBMCs. These receptors originate from a man in his forties with head and neck cancer. Each CDR3 is given with its conserved first and last residue. Fields, in order: J gene, D gene, clone size, CDR3 length, V gene, CDR3 DNA, CDR3 protein. The D gene is left open where the match is weak. Clone size appears in some rows only: once, few, many, or a class for an expanded clone.

TRBJ1-3 . . 13 TRBV29-1 TGCAGCGTTGGGATGGGATCTGGAAACACCATATATTTT CSVGMGSGNTIYF
TRBJ2-5 . . 18 TRBV11-2 TGTGCCAGCAGCTTATTCTCGCGATTGGGTTTGCGCCAAGAGACCCAGTACTTC CASSLFSRLGLRQETQYF
TRBJ1-4 . . 15 TRBV5-1 TGCGCCAGCAGCTTGCAGGGCTCAACTAATGAAAAACTGTTTTTT CASSLQGSTNEKLFF
TRBJ2-1 TRBD2 once 13 TRBV6-5 TGTGCCAGCAAGGCCAGCGGGAGCAATGAGCAGTTCTTC CASKASGSNEQFF
TRBJ1-1 . . 12 TRBV28 TGTGCCAGCGACAGTCCTGATTTTCGAGCTTTCTTT CASDSPDFRAFF
TRBJ2-3 . . 14 TRBV5-1 TGCGCCAGCAGTGAGGGAGCCGGAGGGGATACGCAGTATTTT CASSEGAGGDTQYF
TRBJ2-2 TRBD1 . 14 TRBV19 TGTGCCAGCCAGACAGGGGCGAACACCGGGGAGCTGTTTTTT CASQTGANTGELFF
TRBJ1-1 TRBD1 . 14 TRBV2 TGTGCCAGCAGGGGGGACAGATGGAACACTGAAGCTTTCTTT CASRGDRWNTEAFF
TRBJ1-6 . once 14 TRBV27 TGTGCCAGCAGTCCCCCCTGGGGGAATTCACCCCTCCACTTT CASSPPWGNSPLHF
TRBJ2-5 . . 13 TRBV19 TGTGCCAGTAGTATAGTCCCCTGGGAGACCCAGTACTTC CASSIVPWETQYF
TRBJ2-5 TRBD2 once 12 TRBV12-3/TRBV12-4 TGTGCCAGCACCGGGAGGGTGGGGACCCAGTACTTC CASTGRVGTQYF
TRBJ2-7 . . 14 TRBV6-1 TGTGCCAGCAGTGAAGCGGCCCATTACTACGAGCAGTACTTC CASSEAAHYYEQYF
TRBJ1-1 TRBD1 . 14 TRBV13 TGTGCCAGCAGCCCCGACAGGGCGAACACTGAAGCTTTCTTT CASSPDRANTEAFF
TRBJ1-2 TRBD1 . 14 TRBV19 TGTGCCAGTAGTATTAGGACAGGGTATGATGGCTACACCTTC CASSIRTGYDGYTF
TRBJ2-3 . . 16 TRBV19 TGTGCCAGTAGTATTCTGCTCTCGGGGGCCACAGATACGCAGTATTTT CASSILLSGATDTQYF
TRBJ1-1 . . 12 TRBV28 TGTGCCAGCAGTTGGGGCAACACTGAAGCTTTCTTT CASSWGNTEAFF
TRBJ2-3 . . 15 TRBV6-2/TRBV6-3 TGTGCCAGCAGTTTTACCGGGGGAGACACAGATACGCAGTATTTT CASSFTGGDTDTQYF
TRBJ1-2 . . 13 TRBV25-1 TGTGCCAGCAGTGAAACAGGTCTCAATGGCTACACCTTC CASSETGLNGYTF
TRBJ2-3 . . 16 TRBV7-6 TGTGCCAGCAGTTTCCACCGAGAAACGGGCACAGATACGCAGTATTTT CASSFHRETGTDTQYF
TRBJ2-7 TRBD2 once 15 TRBV28 TGTGCCAGCAGTCTTCGACTAGCGGTGGCCTTGGAGCAGTACTTC CASSLRLAVALEQYF
TRBJ2-6 TRBD1 . 16 TRBV2 TGTGCCAGCAGCGAACAGGGGGCGGCTGGGGCCAACGTCCTGACTTTC CASSEQGAAGANVLTF
TRBJ2-5 . once 13 TRBV11-3 TGTGCCAGCAGCTTGGTCCTCCAAGAGACCCAGTACTTC CASSLVLQETQYF
TRBJ1-2 . . 17 TRBV28 TGTGCCAGCAGGAATCTCCTGGGCCTTCCCTCTAACTATGGCTACACCTTC CASRNLLGLPSNYGYTF
TRBJ1-1 . . 12 TRBV19 TGTGCCAGTAGTATCGGGAACACTGAAGCTTTCTTT CASSIGNTEAFF
TRBJ1-5 . . 15 TRBV19 TGTGCCAGTAGCCGGACAGTTTATAGCAATCAGCCCCAGCATTTT CASSRTVYSNQPQHF
TRBJ1-5 . . 15 TRBV5-1 TGCGCCAGCAGGGCGTCCGTACAGAGCAATCAGCCCCAGCATTTT CASRASVQSNQPQHF
TRBJ2-7 TRBD2 once 19 TRBV7-8 TGTGCCAGCAGCTTAGCGGGGGGCGCGATAGCGGGAGCCTTCTACGAGCAGTACTTC CASSLAGGAIAGAFYEQYF
TRBJ2-1 . . 14 TRBV25-1 TGTGCCAGCAGCGACGGGTGGCTGGAGGATGAGCAGTTCTTC CASSDGWLEDEQFF
TRBJ2-7 . once 9 TRBV20-1 TGCAGTGCTAATGACGAGCAGTACTTC CSANDEQYF
TRBJ2-3 TRBD2 . 15 TRBV6-2/TRBV6-3 TGTGCCAGCAGTTTCCAGCGGGGGAACACAGATACGCAGTATTTT CASSFQRGNTDTQYF
TRBJ2-2 TRBD2 . 16 TRBV2 TGTGCCAGCAGTGCCTCCGGCGGGAGGAGCACCGGGGAGCTGTTTTTT CASSASGGRSTGELFF
TRBJ2-1 TRBD1 . 15 TRBV19 TGTGCCAGTAGTATCGGACAGGGGGCCTACAATGAGCAGTTCTTC CASSIGQGAYNEQFF
TRBJ2-5 . . 15 TRBV14 TGTGCCAGCAGCCAAAATACGGGGACCCAAGAGACCCAGTACTTC CASSQNTGTQETQYF
TRBJ1-5 . . 15 TRBV2 TGTGCCAGCAGTGACTTCGACGGGAACTATCAGCCCCAGCATTTT CASSDFDGNYQPQHF
TRBJ2-7 . . 16 TRBV18 TGTGCCAGCTCACCGGAGGGGATCTTCCGGTCCTACGAGCAGTACTTC CASSPEGIFRSYEQYF
TRBJ2-2 . . 16 TRBV11-2 TGTGCCAGCAGCCCCCGGGGGAGGGGGGACACCGGGGAGCTGTTTTTT CASSPRGRGDTGELFF
TRBJ2-6 . . 15 TRBV28 TGTGCCAGCAGTTTAAGGGTGTCTGGGGCCAACGTCCTGACTTTC CASSLRVSGANVLTF
TRBJ2-3 TRBD2 . 16 TRBV7-2 TGTGCCAGCAGGATAGGACTAGCGGCGGGCACAGATACGCAGTATTTT CASRIGLAAGTDTQYF
TRBJ1-4 . . 15 TRBV4-1 TGCGCCAGCAGCCAATTCCCTGCAACTAATGAAAAACTGTTTTTT CASSQFPATNEKLFF
TRBJ1-2 . once 11 TRBV20-1 TGCAGTGCTACAGGTCACTATGGCTACACCTTC CSATGHYGYTF
TRBJ1-5 . . 14 TRBV24-1 TGTGCCACCAGTGAAACCGGGAGAAATCAGCCCCAGCATTTT CATSETGRNQPQHF
TRBJ2-3 . . 13 TRBV19 TGTGCCAGTAGATATAAGGACTCCGACACGCAGTATTTT CASRYKDSDTQYF
TRBJ2-5 . . 14 TRBV15 TGTGCCACCAGCAGAGGGGGGGCCGTTGAGACCCAGTACTTC CATSRGGAVETQYF
TRBJ2-7 . . 13 TRBV30 TGTGCCTGGAGCCCCACAGGGAACTACGAGCAGTACTTC CAWSPTGNYEQYF
TRBJ1-3 TRBD1 few 14 TRBV28 TGTGCCAGCAGTCCGACAGGGCCGGGAAACACCATATATTTT CASSPTGPGNTIYF
TRBJ2-1 . . 13 TRBV6-5 TGTGCCACCAGGGGGGACGCCTACAATGAGCAGTTCTTC CATRGDAYNEQFF
TRBJ1-4 . . 18 TRBV25-1 TGTGCCAGCAGTGAATATCCACTTCCAGGGGATCTAAAGGGAAAACTGTTTTTT CASSEYPLPGDLKGKLFF
TRBJ2-3 TRBD1 . 15 TRBV18 TGTGCCAGCTCACTCGGACAGGGAACCACAGATACGCAGTATTTT CASSLGQGTTDTQYF
TRBJ2-5 . . 15 TRBV6-5 TGTGCCAGCAGCTCCGGTCGTTTCCCGCAAGAGACCCAGTACTTC CASSSGRFPQETQYF
TRBJ1-3 TRBD1 few 15 TRBV18 TGTGCCAGCTCAAGCGGCCACAGGGGCGGAAACACCATATATTTT CASSSGHRGGNTIYF
TRBJ2-7 TRBD1 . 15 TRBV5-4 TGTGCCAGCAGTCCCGGGACAAGGGGACAGGACGAGCAGTACTTC CASSPGTRGQDEQYF